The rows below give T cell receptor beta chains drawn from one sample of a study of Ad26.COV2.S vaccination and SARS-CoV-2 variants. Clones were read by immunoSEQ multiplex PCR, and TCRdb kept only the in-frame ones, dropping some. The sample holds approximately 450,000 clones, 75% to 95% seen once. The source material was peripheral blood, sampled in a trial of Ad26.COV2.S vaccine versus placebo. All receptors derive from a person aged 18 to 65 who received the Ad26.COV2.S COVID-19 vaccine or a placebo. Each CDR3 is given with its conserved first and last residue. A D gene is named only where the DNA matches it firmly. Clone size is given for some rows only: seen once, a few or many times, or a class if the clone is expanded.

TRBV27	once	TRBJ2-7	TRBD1	TGTGCCAGCAGACCAGACAGGGGGGGGTTTTCGGAGCAGTACTTC	CASRPDRGGFSEQYF
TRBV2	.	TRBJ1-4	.	TGTGCCAGCAGCCCCGTAGGAACGCCGAATGAAAAACTGTTTTTT	CASSPVGTPNEKLFF
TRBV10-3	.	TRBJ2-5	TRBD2	TGTGCCATCAGCCCGGGACTAGCCGAAGAGACCCAGTACTTC	CAISPGLAEETQYF
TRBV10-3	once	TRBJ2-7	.	TGTGCCACCAAAGCAGCAAAATACGAGCAGTACTTC	CATKAAKYEQYF
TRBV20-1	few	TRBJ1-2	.	TGCAGTGCTAGTCGCGTGGAGAACTATGGCTACACCTTC	CSASRVENYGYTF
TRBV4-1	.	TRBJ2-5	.	TGCGCCAGCAGCCAAGGGACTCAAGAGACCCAGTACTTC	CASSQGTQETQYF
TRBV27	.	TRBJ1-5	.	TGTGCCAGCAGTTATGGAGGGGATCAGCCCCAGCATTTT	CASSYGGDQPQHF
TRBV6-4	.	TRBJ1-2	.	TGTGCCAGCAGAACCTCGCAGGGCCGATCGGGCTACACCTTC	CASRTSQGRSGYTF
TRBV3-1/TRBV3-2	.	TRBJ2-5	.	TGTGCCAGCGTAGGACAGGACTATGGGGAGACCCAGTACTTC	CASVGQDYGETQYF
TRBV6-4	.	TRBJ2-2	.	TGTGCCAGCAGTGAAGAGGCGGGAACCGGGGAGCTGTTTTTT	CASSEEAGTGELFF
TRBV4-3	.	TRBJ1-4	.	TGCGCCAGTTCGGGACTACTTAATGAAAAACTGTTTTTT	CASSGLLNEKLFF
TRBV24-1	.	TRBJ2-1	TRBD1	TGTGCCACCAGTGATCGGACAGGAGGCGATGAGCAGTTCTTC	CATSDRTGGDEQFF
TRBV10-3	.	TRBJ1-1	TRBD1	TGTGCCATCAACAGGGGCACTGAAGCTTTCTTT	CAINRGTEAFF
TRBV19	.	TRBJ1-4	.	TGTGCCAGTAGTTTGAATGGGGGAGAAAAACTGTTTTTT	CASSLNGGEKLFF
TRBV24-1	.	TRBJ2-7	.	TGTGCCACCAGTGATTCCGGGGGTGGGGATTACGAGCAGTACTTC	CATSDSGGGDYEQYF
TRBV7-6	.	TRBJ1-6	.	TGTGCCAGCAGCCGATCGGGAGGGTCCTATAATTCACCCCTCCACTTT	CASSRSGGSYNSPLHF
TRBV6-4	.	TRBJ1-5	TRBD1	TGTGCCAGCAGCTCTCCAGGGGGTAGGGACCAGCCCCAGCATTTT	CASSSPGGRDQPQHF
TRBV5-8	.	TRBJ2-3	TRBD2	TGTGCCAGCAGCTTGGGGCTAGCGGCAGATACGCAGTATTTT	CASSLGLAADTQYF
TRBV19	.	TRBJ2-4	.	TGTGCCAGTACGGCGAAGGTCAAAAACATTCAGTACTTC	CASTAKVKNIQYF
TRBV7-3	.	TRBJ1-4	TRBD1	TGTGCCAGCAGCCTTTCAGGGGGTCCTAATGAAAAACTGTTTTTT	CASSLSGGPNEKLFF
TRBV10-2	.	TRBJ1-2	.	TGCGCCAGCAGGAGGGGGAATGGCTACACCTTC	CASRRGNGYTF
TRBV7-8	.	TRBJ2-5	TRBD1	TGTGCCAGCAGCAACCATGGGACAGGTTCGAGGACCCAGTACTTC	CASSNHGTGSRTQYF
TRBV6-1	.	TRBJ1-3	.	TGTGCCAGCAGTGAAGCTTGGGGCTCTGGAAACACCATATATTTT	CASSEAWGSGNTIYF
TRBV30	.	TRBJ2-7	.	TGTGCCTGGAGTTCACTAGTGAGAGTAGGCGAGCAGTACTTC	CAWSSLVRVGEQYF
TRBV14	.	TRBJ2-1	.	TGTGCCAGCAGCCAACTAGGGTATGAGCAGTTCTTC	CASSQLGYEQFF
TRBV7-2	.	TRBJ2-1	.	TGTGCCAGCAGCCCAAGGCAGGGGATCTACAATGAGCAGTTCTTC	CASSPRQGIYNEQFF